This TCR beta chain was observed in a study of blood T cells in healthy people across ages. A second PCR, run for roughly 7 to 12 cycles, used a sample-barcoded 5' primer plus a J-beta primer mix. TCRdb recomputed calls from the 5' RACE reads with MiXCR, one row per CDR3 protein. In the table there are fewer than 800,000 distinct CDR3 sequences, around 49% of which are singletons. V gave up 8 bases and J gave up 7 bases, with 8 bases separating them. The CDR3 covers 11 residues. This clonotype was detected once. V gene TRBV12-3 or TRBV12-4 combines with J gene TRBJ2-2; possible D gene TRBD1, 6 bases. The sample taken for sequencing was blood. The TCR originated in an older woman in good health. Here the CDR3 DNA reads TGTGCCAGCGAGGGGGTCGGGGAGCTGTTTTTT. This sequence encodes CASEGVGELFF.